Listed here are 18 T cell receptor beta chains from one sample, sequenced in a study of vaccination effects on CD4 cells after COVID-19. After expansion with viral peptide pools in the ViraFEST assay, antigen-specific CD4+ T cells were sequenced. Following a roughly 9-day culture, CD4+ T cells were purified. Recipients of the vaccine had no prior SARS-CoV-2 infection and negative nucleocapsid antibodies. No cognate antigen is known for these TCRs. Repertoires were generated with immunoSEQ multiplex PCR, while TCRdb's copy carries only in-frame clones and drops some. The table lists around 71,000 clones, approximately 70% of them singletons, with approximately 4.3% in the top ten. Sequencing used CD4+ T cells from PBMCs cultured with HCoV-OC43 spike peptides, obtained before COVID-19 vaccination. Subset meaning: HCoV-OC43 spike overlapping peptide pool stimulation. The receptors stem from a human donor who received a COVID-19 vaccine.

The CDR3: CASSLGDPAEAFF. CDR3 in DNA: TGCGCCAGCAGCCTCGGGGATCCCGCTGAAGCTTTCTTT. The chain employs TRBV5-1 and TRBJ1-1; no reliable D call. CDR3 size: 13 residues. Germline V CDR1 and CDR2: SGHRS, YFSETQ. Trimming left V 4 bases short and J 6 bases short, with 13 bases between.

The chain combines TRBV4-1 with TRBJ1-4; D is possibly TRBD1 (5 bases). The V and J ends lost 0 bases and 1 base respectively, with 12 bases between them. CDR1 and CDR2 (germline): MGHRA, YSYEKL. This CDR3 has 17 amino acids. CDR3 sequence: CASSQDRGILTNEKLFF. The DNA for the CDR3 is TGCGCCAGCAGCCAAGATAGGGGAATATTAACTAATGAAAAACTGTTTTTT.

This chain joins TRBV25-1 and TRBJ1-4; 12 bases align to TRBD1. The trim removed 5 bases at V and 11 bases at J, leaving 9 bases unmatched. The CDR3 runs 15 residues. Germline V CDR1 and CDR2: MGHDK, SYGVNS. The CDR3 region has the DNA TGTGCCAGCAGTAAAGGGGGGACAGGGGGCCGTAAACTGTTTTTT. Translated, it gives CASSKGGTGGRKLFF. Based on the CDR3 plus reference TRBV25-1 and TRBJ1-4, the full variable domain is EADIYQTPRYLVIGTGKKITLECSQTMGHDKMYWYQQDPGMELHLIHYSYGVNSTEKGDLSSESTVSRIRTEHFPLTLESARPSHTSQYLCASSKGGTGGRKLFFGSGTQLSVL.

This chain connects TRBV5-6 to TRBJ1-4; 8 nucleotides align to TRBD1. This CDR3 is 17 amino acids long. Unmatched junction bases numbered 14, after V lost 3 bases and J lost 7 bases. Germline V gene data show CDR1 as SGHDT and CDR2 as YYEEEE. In nucleotides, the CDR3 is TGTGCCAGCAGCTGGACAGGGATGGGACAGCTAGGTGAAAAACTGTTTTTT. This sequence encodes CASSWTGMGQLGEKLFF.

The DNA of the CDR3 is TGCGCCAGCAGCGCAGGACAGGTCCCCTACAATGAGCAGTTCTTC. This gives the protein CASSAGQVPYNEQFF. The chain employs TRBV5-1 and TRBJ2-1; 7 bases are a match to TRBD1. J gave up 2 bases and V 4 bases, and 6 bases lay outside the gene matches. The CDR3 contains 15 residues. Germline lookup yields CDR1 SGHRS and CDR2 YFSETQ.

This clone was counted a few times. The genes are TRBV5-4 and TRBJ1-4; no firm D call. The V end was cut by 2 bases, the J end by 8 bases, with 7 bases between. Germline V gene sequence: CDR1 SGHNT, CDR2 YYREEE (reference sequence). This CDR3 has 12 residues. CDR3 bases: TGTGCCAGCAGCTTCCAATGGGAAAAACTGTTTTTT. Its protein is CASSFQWEKLFF.

V and J are TRBV28 and TRBJ1-2; D is possibly TRBD1 (5 bases). In germline, CDR1 is MDHEN, CDR2 SYDVKM. This CDR3 comprises 14 residues. The V end lost 6 bases, the J end lost 4 bases, and 15 bases lay between the germline ends. The CDR3 DNA reads TGTGCCAGCAGACCCCCTGGGGGGGTCTATGGCTACACCTTC. Protein: CASRPPGGVYGYTF.

The V and J genes are TRBV19 and TRBJ2-5, with 7 nucleotides matching TRBD2. The CDR3 is 15 residues long. Germline CDR1 and CDR2: LNHDA and SQIVND (reference sequence). V lost 5 bases and J lost 5; bases outside the gene matches: 11. The CDR3 loop is CASSFFGGMGETQYF. CDR3 nucleotide sequence: TGTGCCAGTAGTTTCTTCGGGGGGATGGGGGAGACCCAGTACTTC.

This sequence joins TRBV7-2 and TRBJ2-1; 7 nucleotides agree with TRBD2. The V gene end was trimmed by 4 bases and the J gene end by 1 base; junction bases not matched to a gene: 16. This CDR3 spans 19 amino acids. The germline V gene has CDR1 SGHTA and CDR2 FQGNSA. As DNA, the CDR3 is TGTGCCAGCAGCTCCCCAACCCTTTCTAGCGGTCCTTCCTACAATGAGCAGTTCTTC. Residues: CASSSPTLSSGPSYNEQFF.

The V and J genes are TRBV10-2 and TRBJ2-2; D may be TRBD2 (5 bases). The CDR3 loop spans 14 amino acids. Between the trimmed V and J ends, which lost 4 bases and 2 bases, there was a span of 8 bases. The germline V gene has CDR1 WSHSY and CDR2 SAAADI. The CDR3 here is CASSVTRNTGELFF. Written as DNA, the CDR3 is TGCGCCAGCAGTGTTACTAGAAACACCGGGGAGCTGTTTTTT.

The chain carries TRBV18 and TRBJ2-1; D gene uncertain. This CDR3 comprises 16 residues. Germline-derived CDR1 and CDR2 are KGHSH and LQKENI. The V gene lost 0 bases and the J gene lost 0 bases, with 9 bases spanning the gap. The CDR3 region has the DNA TGTGCCAGCTCACCACCCCAGGTGAGCTCCTACAATGAGCAGTTCTTC. Amino acid sequence: CASSPPQVSSYNEQFF.

Only one count was recorded for this clone. This sequence joins TRBV3-1 (or the pseudogene TRBV3-2) and TRBJ2-2, with a tentative D call TRBD1 (5 bases). CDR3 length: 15 residues. Germline V gene lookup returns CDR1 LGHDT and CDR2 YNNKEL (reference sequence). V was clipped by 3 bases and J by 6 bases, with 14 bases between them. CDR3 sequence reads: CASSQSGLGAGELFF. The CDR3, as DNA: TGTGCCAGCAGCCAGTCCGGGCTAGGGGCCGGGGAGCTGTTTTTT.

CDR3 DNA: TGCGCCAGCAGCTTGGCATCAGGGAAAGAGACCCAGTACTTC. Residues: CASSLASGKETQYF. V and J are TRBV5-1 and TRBJ2-5, with D perhaps matching TRBD1 (5 bases). V was cut by 0 bases and J by 3 bases, with 9 bases left in between. This CDR3 contains 14 residues. Germline lookup yields CDR1 SGHRS and CDR2 YFSETQ.

The V gene is TRBV4-3, the J gene TRBJ1-1, with D possibly matching TRBD1 (5 bases). CDR1 is LGHNA, CDR2 YSLEER, per germline. Deletions cut 4 bases from V and 0 bases from J, with 9 bases between. This CDR3 is built from 14 residues. CDR3 sequence (DNA): TGCGCCAGCAGCCGAGGGACGGTGAACACTGAAGCTTTCTTT. Amino acid sequence: CASSRGTVNTEAFF.

This clone has only a few counts. V gene TRBV6-2 or TRBV6-3 combines with J gene TRBJ2-7; possibly TRBD2 for D (5 bases). The V end was cut by 4 bases, the J end by 2 bases, with 12 bases between. CDR1 is MNHEY and CDR2 is SVGEGT in the germline V gene. The CDR3 totals 14 residues. CDR3 protein: CASSLLLGAYEQYV. The CDR3 DNA follows: TGTGCCAGCAGTTTGTTGTTGGGAGCCTACGAGCAGTACGTC.

V usage is TRBV7-3 and J usage is TRBJ1-2; unclear D gene. From germline, CDR1 is SGHTA and CDR2 FQGTGA. The CDR3 has 12 residues. V was trimmed by 3 bases and J by 7 bases, leaving 9 bases between them. The CDR3: CASSLRAFGYTF. CDR3 nucleotides: TGTGCCAGCAGCTTGCGTGCTTTTGGCTACACCTTC. The full variable domain, completed using reference TRBV7-3 and TRBJ1-2, is GAGVSQTPSNKVTEKGKYVELRCDPISGHTALYWYRQSLGQGPEFLIYFQGTGAADDSGLPNDRFFAVRPEGSVSTLKIQRTERGDSAVYLCASSLRAFGYTFGSGTRLTVV.

V usage is TRBV6-1 and J usage is TRBJ1-4, with 11 bases fitting TRBD1. This CDR3 is 15 amino acids long. V shed 3 bases and J 7 bases; nucleotides not matched to a gene: 4. From germline, CDR1 is MNHNS and CDR2 SASEGT. In DNA, the CDR3 is TGTGCCAGCAGTGATCCGGGACAGGGGGGTGAAAAACTGTTTTTT. Translation gives CASSDPGQGGEKLFF.

The chain couples TRBV7-3 to TRBJ2-3; D is unresolved. The CDR3 covers 13 residues. V lost 4 bases, J lost 1 base, and 6 bases lay in between. Germline CDR1 is SGHTA and CDR2 is FQGTGA. The CDR3: CASSSLGTDTQYF. The CDR3, as DNA: TGTGCCAGCAGCTCTCTGGGCACAGATACGCAGTATTTT.